This T cell receptor beta chain was identified during a study of T-cell memory formation after mild COVID-19. One entry per CDR3 protein results from TCRdb running MiXCR on the 5' RACE reads. The table lists 470,000 or so distinct CDR3 sequences, about 20% of them singletons. In germline, CDR1 is MDHEN, CDR2 SYDVKM. The V end lost 3 bases, the J end lost 0 bases, and 20 bases lay between the germline ends. The CDR3 has 18 amino acids. The J gene is TRBJ1-1, the V gene TRBV28; no clear D gene. The TCR was taken from an adult woman who had mild COVID-19 (a few samples of this study predate the infection). Cell type and time point are not known. Sequenced input: PBMCs or a T cell subset sorted from them (not recorded which). CDR3 in DNA: TGTGCCAGCAGTTTTAGTTTTTGGCAACCGCCCCTGAACACTGAAGCTTTCTTT. Protein product: CASSFSFWQPPLNTEAFF. Combining the CDR3 with reference TRBV28 and TRBJ1-1 gives the whole variable domain DVKVTQSSRYLVKRTGEKVFLECVQDMDHENMFWYRQDPGLGLRLIYFSYDVKMKEKGDIPEGYSVSREKKERFSLILESASTNQTSMYLCASSFSFWQPPLNTEAFFGQGTRLTVV.